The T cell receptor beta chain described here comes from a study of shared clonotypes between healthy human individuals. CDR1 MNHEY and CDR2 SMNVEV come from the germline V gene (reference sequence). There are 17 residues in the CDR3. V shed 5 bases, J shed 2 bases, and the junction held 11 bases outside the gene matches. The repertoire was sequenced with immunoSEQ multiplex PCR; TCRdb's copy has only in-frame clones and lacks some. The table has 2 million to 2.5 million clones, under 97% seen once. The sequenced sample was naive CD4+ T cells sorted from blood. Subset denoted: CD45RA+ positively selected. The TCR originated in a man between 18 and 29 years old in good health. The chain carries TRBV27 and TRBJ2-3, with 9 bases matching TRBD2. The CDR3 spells CASSLRLLAGLTDTQYF. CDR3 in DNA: TGTGCCAGCAGTCTCCGATTACTAGCGGGCCTCACAGATACGCAGTATTTT.